The following is a T cell receptor beta chain sequence with its context. Its antigen is unknown. No much larger clone exists at a distance of one base, and base qualities are not known. The source of the sample is a study of blood T cell repertoires in COVID-19 (TCRdb year 2020). Regarding the complete study: Collaborator samples came from the United States, Italy and Spain and covered acute and convalescent phases of COVID-19. The material from the prospective study consisted of cDNA or gDNA derived from T cells, B-cell-depleted T cells, or PBMCs. The dataset comprised deeply sampled blood TCRbeta repertoires from subjects exposed to, actively infected with, or recovered from COVID-19. The repertoires were released in a freely available public database meant as a resource for research on the immune response to SARS-CoV-2. The samples were drawn from two sources: the first 160 participants of the ongoing ImmuneRACE study, and some 1,300 subjects contributed by 6 global collaborators. A de-identified subject ID, COVID-19 status, age in years and sex were almost always included in the sample metadata. Where available, HLA class I and class II types were obtained from metadata supplied by the sample provider rather than from assay-based typing. The paper's findings and limits, for the study overall: How much clinical and demographic metadata was included differed by source and by participant, and the metadata was provided uncurated.

At one collaborating source in Seattle, patients were enrolled during active infection and were followed longitudinally through the course of disease. Collaborating institutions collected whole blood in K2EDTA tubes following their own protocols. For TCRbeta analysis, collaborators shipped samples in one of three forms: frozen whole blood, isolated PBMCs, or DNA extracted from either of those sample types. TCRbeta CDR3 regions were amplified from genomic DNA using the immunoSEQ Assay, a bias-controlled multiplex PCR. The published analysis was carried out like this. The number of nucleated cells in each sample was estimated from the amplification of reference gene primers within the assay. To quantify the absolute abundance of each unique TCRbeta CDR3 rearrangement, sequence reads were collapsed and filtered. Productive Simpson clonality was computed per sample as the square root of Simpson's diversity index over productive rearrangements. TCRdb re-hosts the immuneACCESS table, in-frame sequences only. Its copies lack some clones; in the studies checked, an unresolved V gene accounts for under half of them, and the cause for the rest is not known. That table is the source of V, J and clone size, and D and trimming were worked out from the DNA. Within this sample are approximately 290,000 clones, with roughly 84% of them counted one time only. The ten largest make up about 15% of the sample.

Material for sequencing was peripheral blood. This sequence was found in a person aged 65 to 85 with COVID-19, enrolled during active disease.

Read as DNA, the sequence is TGTGCCAGCAGTCTGCAGGTTGCTGAAGCTTTCTTT. Its translation is CASSLQVAEAFF. This receptor chain uses TRBV28 and TRBJ1-1, with an unclear D gene assignment. Trimming takes 5 bases from V and 6 bases from J, and the germline ends sit 10 bases apart. Inclusive of the bounding cysteine and phenylalanine, the CDR3 is 12 residues long. Only the CDR3 part of the read is kept: 36 bases, read in frame from the first base. The CDR1 and CDR2 encoded by the germline V gene are MDHEN and SYDVKM.